This T cell receptor (beta chain) was identified during a study of shared clonotypes between healthy human individuals. Produced via immunoSEQ multiplex PCR; TCRdb's table is partial and in-frame only. The sample lists 2 million to 2.5 million clones, approximately 95% occurring once. This TCR was recovered from a young man in good health. The sequenced sample consisted of naive CD4+ T cells sorted from blood. Subset noted: CD45RA+ positively selected.

The CDR3 DNA follows: TGTGCCAGCTCACCACCGGCCCGGGGGGGAAACATTCAGTACTTC. Its protein is CASSPPARGGNIQYF. The J gene is TRBJ2-4, the V gene TRBV18; 8 bases fit TRBD2. Trimming at V came to 0 bases and at J to 6 bases, leaving 4 bases not matched to a gene. There are 15 residues in the CDR3. The V gene's germline CDR1 is KGHSH and CDR2 LQKENI. The whole variable domain, remainder taken from reference TRBV18 and TRBJ2-4, is NAGVMQNPRHLVRRRGQEARLRCSPMKGHSHVYWYRQLPEEGLKFMVYLQKENIIDESGMPKERFSAEFPKEGPSILRIQQVVRGDSAAYFCASSPPARGGNIQYFGAGTRLSVL.